The rows below give T cell receptor beta chains drawn from one sample of a study of T cell responses to AZD1222 COVID-19 vaccine. The table came from immunoSEQ multiplex PCR; TCRdb's copy has only in-frame clones and leaves some out. This sample has tens of thousands of clones, with 80% to 90% found just once. Sequencing used peripheral blood, obtained on day 0 of AZD1222 vaccination. All receptors come from an adult in good health. Each CDR3 is given with its conserved first and last residue. Fields, in order: clone size, J gene, D gene, V gene, CDR3 DNA, CDR3 protein. D genes are given only for firm matches. Not all rows give a size; the values are once, few, many and, for expanded clones, a class.

clone size: NA; J gene: TRBJ2-3; D gene: TRBD1; V gene: TRBV5-1; CDR3 DNA: TGCGCCAGCAGTAGCGGGCCGGGACAGGGTTGGGATACGCAGTATTTT; CDR3 protein: CASSSGPGQGWDTQYF
clone size: NA; J gene: TRBJ1-1; D gene: NA; V gene: TRBV5-1; CDR3 DNA: TGCGCCAGCAGAGAACCGGGACGGGGAACAGGTGAAGCTTTCTTT; CDR3 protein: CASREPGRGTGEAFF
clone size: NA; J gene: TRBJ2-2; D gene: TRBD1; V gene: TRBV19; CDR3 DNA: TGTGCCAGTAGTATCCCGGGACAGGGTTCCACCGGGGAGCTGTTTTTT; CDR3 protein: CASSIPGQGSTGELFF
clone size: NA; J gene: TRBJ1-4; D gene: NA; V gene: TRBV18; CDR3 DNA: TGTGCCAGCTCACCAGGGCAGGGCAATGAAAAACTGTTTTTT; CDR3 protein: CASSPGQGNEKLFF
clone size: NA; J gene: TRBJ2-5; D gene: TRBD2; V gene: TRBV9; CDR3 DNA: TGTGCCAGCAGCGTTAGCGGGAGTCCAGAGACCCAGTACTTC; CDR3 protein: CASSVSGSPETQYF
clone size: NA; J gene: TRBJ2-7; D gene: NA; V gene: TRBV6-6; CDR3 DNA: TGTGCCAGCAGCCCAGGCTCCTACGAGCAGTACTTC; CDR3 protein: CASSPGSYEQYF
clone size: NA; J gene: TRBJ2-1; D gene: NA; V gene: TRBV9; CDR3 DNA: TGTGCCAGCAGCGGAGGTCCGGGTCCCCACAATGAGCAGTTCTTC; CDR3 protein: CASSGGPGPHNEQFF
clone size: NA; J gene: TRBJ2-7; D gene: NA; V gene: TRBV12-3/TRBV12-4; CDR3 DNA: TGTGCCAGCCGCGGGACATCCTACGAGCAGTACTTC; CDR3 protein: CASRGTSYEQYF
clone size: NA; J gene: TRBJ1-6; D gene: TRBD1; V gene: TRBV27; CDR3 DNA: TGTGCCAGCAGTTCCCTATCCGGACAGGGGGGCCCAAACTCCTATAATTCACCCCTCCACTTT; CDR3 protein: CASSSLSGQGGPNSYNSPLHF
clone size: NA; J gene: TRBJ1-2; D gene: NA; V gene: TRBV10-3; CDR3 DNA: TGTGCCATCAGTGAGTACAGAAAGGAAGGCTACACCTTC; CDR3 protein: CAISEYRKEGYTF
clone size: NA; J gene: TRBJ1-4; D gene: NA; V gene: TRBV11-1; CDR3 DNA: TGTGCCAGCAGCAGCCCAAACAGGGCGGCTAATGAAAAACTGTTTTTT; CDR3 protein: CASSSPNRAANEKLFF
clone size: NA; J gene: TRBJ2-7; D gene: NA; V gene: TRBV20-1; CDR3 DNA: TGCAGTGCTATTGAGGGCGCCGAGCAGTACTTC; CDR3 protein: CSAIEGAEQYF
clone size: NA; J gene: TRBJ2-7; D gene: NA; V gene: TRBV29-1; CDR3 DNA: TGCAGCGCTGGGACCCATTCTTACGAGCAGTACTTC; CDR3 protein: CSAGTHSYEQYF
clone size: NA; J gene: TRBJ2-1; D gene: TRBD2; V gene: TRBV27; CDR3 DNA: TGTGCCAGCAGGCCGACTAGCGGCTCCTCCTACAATGAGCAGTTCTTC; CDR3 protein: CASRPTSGSSYNEQFF
clone size: NA; J gene: TRBJ2-7; D gene: TRBD2; V gene: TRBV6-5; CDR3 DNA: TGTGCCAGCAGTTACTCGATCAGACTAGCGGGGGTACAGTACTTC; CDR3 protein: CASSYSIRLAGVQYF
clone size: NA; J gene: TRBJ1-1; D gene: NA; V gene: TRBV28; CDR3 DNA: TGTGCCAGCAGTGGGACTGGGTCCGGGTCCGGATGGGCTTTCTTT; CDR3 protein: CASSGTGSGSGWAFF
clone size: NA; J gene: TRBJ1-2; D gene: TRBD1; V gene: TRBV27; CDR3 DNA: TGTGCCAGCAGTTTTTCTGGACAGGGGGCTTACACCTTC; CDR3 protein: CASSFSGQGAYTF
clone size: NA; J gene: TRBJ1-2; D gene: NA; V gene: TRBV10-3; CDR3 DNA: TGTGCCATCAGTGATACGGTCCGGGGGGGCTATGGCTACACCTTC; CDR3 protein: CAISDTVRGGYGYTF
clone size: once; J gene: TRBJ1-5; D gene: TRBD1; V gene: TRBV27; CDR3 DNA: TGTGCCAGCAGATTCAAAGGGGGGACAGGGGATGGTCAGCCCCAGCATTTT; CDR3 protein: CASRFKGGTGDGQPQHF
clone size: NA; J gene: TRBJ2-7; D gene: NA; V gene: TRBV3-1/TRBV3-2; CDR3 DNA: TGTGCCAGCAGCCCAGGGTACCACGAGCAGTACTTC; CDR3 protein: CASSPGYHEQYF
clone size: NA; J gene: TRBJ1-2; D gene: NA; V gene: TRBV11-2; CDR3 DNA: TGTGCCAGCAGCTTAGAGGACTATGGCTACACCTTC; CDR3 protein: CASSLEDYGYTF
clone size: NA; J gene: TRBJ1-3; D gene: NA; V gene: TRBV10-2; CDR3 DNA: TGCGCCAGCAGTGAGGACGGAGGAAACACCATATATTTT; CDR3 protein: CASSEDGGNTIYF
clone size: NA; J gene: TRBJ2-1; D gene: NA; V gene: TRBV3-1/TRBV3-2; CDR3 DNA: TGTGCCAGCAGCCTGAGTGTCAATGAGCAGTTCTTC; CDR3 protein: CASSLSVNEQFF